The clone carrying this T cell receptor beta chain is a singleton in its sample. Its antigen is unknown. This sample stems from a study of cytomegalovirus exposure and HLA in healthy donors. About the research overall: Researchers found that about 82% of 300 to 450 genotyped donors fell within the Caucasian-associated ancestry cluster. Findings and caveats of the study: TCR beta V- and J-gene trimming, according to a later analysis, was linked to a missense DCLRE1C variant. Reports described diagnosis of cytomegalovirus status by the classifier as highly specific and sensitive.

A multiplex PCR was run with 60 Vbeta primers and 13 Jbeta primers. Here immunoSEQ multiplex PCR was the method, and the copy in TCRdb shows in-frame clones only, minus some. The data show about 69,000 clones, with 60% to 75% seen just once and 14% held by the top ten. CDR3 length: 13 amino acids. The germline V gene has CDR1 LGHNA and CDR2 YSLEER. V gave up 0 bases and J gave up 13 bases, with 13 bases separating them. This clonotype was sampled from a male donor in good health and CMV-seropositive. The rearrangement links TRBV4-3 to TRBJ2-1; a weak D match, TRBD1 (5 bases). The sequenced material came from PBMCs. CDR3 amino acids: CASSQEILGHQFF. Here the CDR3 DNA reads TGCGCCAGCAGCCAAGAGATCCTTGGACATCAGTTCTTC.